This T cell receptor (beta chain) was recovered during a study of PD-1 blockade in classical Hodgkin lymphoma. Study conclusions and caveats: The study found that TCR diversity rose significantly by C4D1 in CD4+ but not CD8+ cells. Repertoire differences lack defined causes, possibly disease activity or prior therapy.

The CDR3 is 14 amino acids. Trimming stripped 1 base from V and 6 bases from J, with 12 bases between. Germline V CDR1 and CDR2: MDHEN, SYDVKM. About this clone itself: What it binds is unknown.

Every patient had relapsed following autologous stem cell transplantation, and cohorts differed in brentuximab vedotin exposure. Produced via immunoSEQ multiplex PCR; TCRdb's table is partial and in-frame only. The sample records tens of thousands of clones, roughly 73% being singletons. This material consisted of peripheral blood mononuclear cells (PBMCs), taken before the second cycle of nivolumab. The sequence was obtained from a human donor with classical Hodgkin lymphoma. The chain recombines TRBV28 with TRBJ1-1; D gene uncertain. The CDR3 DNA sequence: TGTGCCAGCAGTTTATTAAAGTGGGCCGCTGAAGCTTTCTTT. Translating gives CASSLLKWAAEAFF.